This is a list of T cell receptor beta chains from one sample in a study of control samples from healthy donors and cancer patients. Libraries were prepared by immunoSEQ multiplex PCR; TCRdb keeps only in-frame clonotypes and omits some of them. The sample shows approximately 35,000 clones, 93% of them seen only once. The source material was PBMCs. All receptors derive from a man aged 35-49 years with colorectal cancer. The CDR3 runs from the conserved cysteine through the conserved F or W. Each record gives: clone size, J gene, V gene, D gene, CDR3 DNA, CDR3 protein. D genes are given only for firm matches. Clone size is shown for a subset of rows, as once, few, many or a class of expanded clone.

>-|TRBJ2-7|TRBV7-8|-
TGTGCCAGCGGGGGTACCTACGAGCAGTACTTC
CASGGTYEQYF
>-|TRBJ2-5|TRBV21-1|-
TGTGCCCGAGTCCGAGTAGGCCAAGAGACCCAGTACTTC
CARVRVGQETQYF
>-|TRBJ2-1|TRBV14|TRBD2
TGTGCCAGCAGCCAACAGACTAGCGGGGGGTCCTACAATGAGCAGTTCTTC
CASSQQTSGGSYNEQFF
>-|TRBJ2-3|TRBV13|TRBD1
TGTGCCAGCAGCTATGGGACAGGGGAGGCCAAAGGTGGTGCTTCTACAGATACGCAGTATTTT
CASSYGTGEAKGGASTDTQYF
>-|TRBJ1-2|TRBV5-1|-
TGCGCCAGCAGCAGGGAAGGGGTAAACTATGGCTACACCTTC
CASSREGVNYGYTF
>once|TRBJ2-7|TRBV13|-
TGTGCCAGCAGCTCCCGTACCGGGCCTAAAGCGATCCACGAGCAGTACTTC
CASSSRTGPKAIHEQYF
>-|TRBJ1-1|TRBV7-2|TRBD1
TGTGCCAGCAGCAGGCAACAGGGGACTGAAGCTTTCTTT
CASSRQQGTEAFF
>-|TRBJ2-2|TRBV3-1/TRBV3-2|-
TGTGCCACCGGCCGAGGGGGAACCGGGGAGCTGTTTTTT
CATGRGGTGELFF
>-|TRBJ1-1|TRBV20-1|-
TGCAGTGCTAGAGGGAACTTGGGGGCTTTCTTT
CSARGNLGAFF
>-|TRBJ1-1|TRBV29-1|-
TGCAGCGCTCGTGATAGTGAAGCTTTCTTT
CSARDSEAFF
>-|TRBJ1-3|TRBV6-5|TRBD1
TGTGCCAGCAGTCCAGGGACAGGAGCTGGAAACACCATATATTTT
CASSPGTGAGNTIYF
>-|TRBJ1-6|TRBV9|-
TGTGCCAGCAGCGCAACCGGGAATGCTAATTCACCCCTCCACTTT
CASSATGNANSPLHF
>few|TRBJ1-3|TRBV19|-
TGTGCCAGTAGTATCAACCTCTCTGGAAACACCATATATTTT
CASSINLSGNTIYF
>-|TRBJ1-6|TRBV3-1/TRBV3-2|TRBD1
TGTGCCAGCGGCGGACAGGGAGAGTCACCCCTCCACTTT
CASGGQGESPLHF
>-|TRBJ2-5|TRBV11-2|-
TGTGCCAGCAGCTTGGGGGGCGCACGAGAGACCCAGTACTTC
CASSLGGARETQYF
>-|TRBJ1-1|TRBV12-3/TRBV12-4|-
TGTGCCAGCAGGAAAGCGGCCACTGAAGCTTTCTTT
CASRKAATEAFF
>-|TRBJ1-2|TRBV10-2|-
TGCGCCAGCAGTGTAGACTATGGCTACACCTTC
CASSVDYGYTF
>-|TRBJ2-1|TRBV4-1|TRBD2
TGCGCCAGCAGCCAACGAACCTCTAGCGGGGGGTATGAGCAGTTCTTC
CASSQRTSSGGYEQFF
>-|TRBJ1-2|TRBV7-2|TRBD1
TGTGCCAGCAGACGCGGACAGGGGACTTTCTATGGCTACACCTTC
CASRRGQGTFYGYTF
>-|TRBJ2-2|TRBV11-3|-
TGTGCCAGCAGCTTCCGACAGGCGAGCACCGGGGAGCTGTTTTTT
CASSFRQASTGELFF
>-|TRBJ1-5|TRBV30|-
TGTGCCTGGAGTGGACAGACCGCCAATCAGCCCCAGCATTTT
CAWSGQTANQPQHF
>once|TRBJ2-2|TRBV5-1|TRBD1
TGCGCCAGCAGCTTTCGGACAGGGGGAACCGGGGAGCTGTTTTTT
CASSFRTGGTGELFF
>-|TRBJ1-5|TRBV10-3|TRBD1
TGTGCCATCAGCCACACAGGGGGCAATCAGCCCCAGCATTTT
CAISHTGGNQPQHF
>-|TRBJ2-7|TRBV5-1|TRBD1
TGCGCCAGCAACGAGGGGGCAGGAGACGAGCAGTACTTC
CASNEGAGDEQYF
>-|TRBJ2-3|TRBV5-4|TRBD2
TGTGCCAGCAGCTTGGGAGGCCTAGCGGGGAGCACAGATACGCAGTATTTT
CASSLGGLAGSTDTQYF
>-|TRBJ2-3|TRBV2|-
TGTGCCAGCAGAAACAGGTTCACAGATACGCAGTATTTT
CASRNRFTDTQYF
>-|TRBJ1-1|TRBV5-6|-
TGTGCCAGCACCTATGGACAGTCCAACACTGAAGCTTTCTTT
CASTYGQSNTEAFF
>-|TRBJ2-2|TRBV5-1|-
TGCGCCAGCAGCGTGGCGACAGTTCCCGGGGAGCTGTTTTTT
CASSVATVPGELFF
>-|TRBJ1-2|TRBV5-1|-
TGCGCCAGCAGGAGGACGTCTGACGCTAACTATGGCTACACCTTC
CASRRTSDANYGYTF
>-|TRBJ1-2|TRBV7-2|TRBD1
TGTGCCAGCGGACGGGCCATCATACAGGGGGCGCGTGGCTACACCTTC
CASGRAIIQGARGYTF
>-|TRBJ2-1|TRBV6-6|-
TGTGCCAGCAATAGCGTAGAGAGTGAGCAGTTCTTC
CASNSVESEQFF
>-|TRBJ2-6|TRBV19|TRBD1
TGTGCCAGTAGACGGGGACAGGGGGCAGGTGGGGCCAACGTCCTGACTTTC
CASRRGQGAGGANVLTF